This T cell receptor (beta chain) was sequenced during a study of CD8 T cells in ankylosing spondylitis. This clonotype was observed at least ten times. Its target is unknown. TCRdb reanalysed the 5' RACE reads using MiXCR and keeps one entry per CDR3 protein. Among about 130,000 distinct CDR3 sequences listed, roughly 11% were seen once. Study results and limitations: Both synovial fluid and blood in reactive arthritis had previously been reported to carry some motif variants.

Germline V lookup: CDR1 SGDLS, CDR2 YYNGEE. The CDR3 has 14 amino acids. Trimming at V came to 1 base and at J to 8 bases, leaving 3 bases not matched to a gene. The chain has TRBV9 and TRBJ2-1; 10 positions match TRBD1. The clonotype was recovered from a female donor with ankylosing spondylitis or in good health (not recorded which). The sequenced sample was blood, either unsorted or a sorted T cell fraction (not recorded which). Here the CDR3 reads CASSVRDRGDEQFF. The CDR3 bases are TGTGCCAGCAGCGTAAGGGACAGGGGTGATGAGCAGTTCTTC.